The clone carrying this TCR beta chain has a handful of counts. The data were taken from a study of beta chain features in type 1 diabetes. About the research overall: Across every sample, around 98 million sorted cells were examined in total.

All of the isolated RNA was reverse transcribed, so expressed TCRB transcripts were sequenced. An average about 3.8 million reads came from naive, central memory and regulatory T cell samples. TCRdb's copy holds only in-frame clones and misses some; the assay was immunoSEQ multiplex PCR. The sample holds roughly 140,000 clones, 6.9% seen once. Staining for CD45RO/CCR7/CD25/CD127/CD95/CD27 allowed sorting of CD4+ naive, central memory, regulatory and stem cell-like memory cells. The sequence was collected from a woman in her 30s in good health. Source material: central memory CD4+ T cells from blood.

The CDR3 DNA is TGTGCCAGCAGCCCCGTAGGGACAGTTTCCGGGGAGCTGTTTTTT. Amino acids: CASSPVGTVSGELFF. The gene calls are TRBV9 and TRBJ2-2; 7 nucleotides agree with TRBD1. From germline, CDR1 is SGDLS and CDR2 YYNGEE. The CDR3 extends over 15 amino acids. V dropped 4 bases and J dropped 6; count of bases not matched to a gene: 9. The full variable domain, with the rest looked up from reference TRBV9 and TRBJ2-2, is DSGVTQTPKHLITATGQRVTLRCSPRSGDLSVYWYQQSLDQGLQFLIQYYNGEERAKGNILERFSAQQFPDLHSELNLSSLELGDSALYFCASSPVGTVSGELFFGEGSRLTVL.